The 31 T cell receptor beta chains in this list originate from one sample, sequenced in a study of T cell repertoires in cytomegalovirus infection. In TCRdb, the reads were re-called with MiXCR into one record per CDR3 protein. The data show 150,000 or so distinct CDR3 sequences, approximately 21% seen once. No antigen is known for these receptors. This specimen was CD8+ T cells from cultured PBMCs, taken from culture after CMV antigen stimulation. The receptors derive from a human donor in good health (CMV status not recorded). Some clones in this sample may be carry-over from other donors' samples.

On this clonotype itself: Compared with germline, one end of the junction differs, possibly owing to a read error. The chain combines TRBV19 with TRBJ1-1; D gene unclear. The CDR3 covers 13 residues. CDR1 is LNHDA and CDR2 is SQIVND in the germline V gene (reference sequence). The CDR3 DNA reads as TGTTCCAGTAGTATTTCGGGGAACACTGAAGCTTTCTTT. This codes for CSSSISGNTEAFF.

V gene TRBV6-5 combines with J gene TRBJ1-4, with D perhaps matching TRBD1 (6 bases). This CDR3 spans 13 amino acids. V was pared by 7 bases and J by 14 bases, with 20 bases between. Germline-derived CDR1 and CDR2 are MNHEY and SVGAGI. CDR3 DNA sequence: TGTGCCAGCACCGATCTGGGGGGGGGCTCGCTGTTTTTT. Translated: CASTDLGGGSLFF.

A few counts support this clonotype. The genes are TRBV5-6 and TRBJ2-7; D is unresolved. Trimming stripped 4 bases from V and 5 bases from J, with 13 bases between. This CDR3 contains 13 residues. Looked up from germline, CDR1 is SGHDT and CDR2 is YYEEEE. The CDR3 spells CASSDRVLHEQYF. Here the CDR3 DNA reads TGTGCCAGCAGCGACCGGGTGCTCCACGAGCAGTACTTC. The full variable domain, rest sourced from reference TRBV5-6 and TRBJ2-7, is DAGVTQSPTHLIKTRGQQVTLRCSPKSGHDTVSWYQQALGQGPQFIFQYYEEEERQRGNFPDRFSGHQFPNYSSELNVNALLLGDSALYLCASSDRVLHEQYFGPGTRLTVT.

The CDR3 DNA reads TGTGCCAGCATCGGAAACAGGGCGTCGGGTTGGGAGCAGTACTTC. This codes for CASIGNRASGWEQYF. The chain recombines TRBV7-8 with TRBJ2-7, with D perhaps matching TRBD1 (6 bases). Trimming removed 7 bases at V and 7 bases at J, with 23 bases between. The germline CDR1 and CDR2 sequences are SGHVS and FQNEAQ. The CDR3 loop spans 15 amino acids. Together with reference TRBV7-8 and TRBJ2-7, the CDR3 gives the full variable domain: GAGVSQSPRYKVAKRGQDVALRCDPISGHVSLFWYQQALGQGPEFLTYFQNEAQLDKSGLPSDRFFAERPEGSVSTLKIQRTQQEDSAVYLCASIGNRASGWEQYFGPGTRLTVT.

The chain has TRBV28 and TRBJ2-1; the D gene is possibly TRBD2 (6 bases). Germline CDR1 reads MDHEN; CDR2 reads SYDVKM. Trimming cost V 4 bases and J 0 bases, with 16 bases left between them. The CDR3 runs to 17 residues. The CDR3 coding sequence is TGTGCCAGCAGTTCGCGATTGTGGGGAGGCTCCTACAATGAGCAGTTCTTC. Protein: CASSSRLWGGSYNEQFF.

In its sample, this clonotype was seen a few times. The chain recombines TRBV7-8 with TRBJ1-1, with D unclear. V lost 5 bases, J lost 1 base, and 14 bases lay in between. The germline CDR1 and CDR2 sequences are SGHVS and FQNEAQ. The CDR3 spans 15 residues. The CDR3 protein is CASSVPGKRNTEAFF. The CDR3 region has the DNA TGTGCCAGCAGCGTACCGGGAAAGAGGAACACTGAAGCTTTCTTT.

The sample holds many counts of this clonotype. J is TRBJ1-1 and V is TRBV27; 7 bases map to TRBD1. V lost 5 bases and J lost 1; bases outside the gene matches: 4. In germline, CDR1 is MNHEY, CDR2 SMNVEV (reference sequence). The CDR3 extends over 14 amino acids. In DNA, the CDR3 is TGTGCCAGCAGTCCGGGGACAGCGAACACTGAAGCTTTCTTT. Its translation: CASSPGTANTEAFF.

This clonotype appeared a few times. The chain recombines TRBV11-2 with TRBJ2-7; TRBD2 matches 15 bases. From germline, CDR1 is SGHAT and CDR2 FQNNGV. This CDR3 has 16 residues. V was pared by 5 bases and J by 2 bases, with 4 bases of the junction left unmatched. The CDR3 DNA follows: TGTGCCAGCAGCCCGGGACTAGCGGGGGGTACCTACGAGCAGTACTTC. Translated, it gives CASSPGLAGGTYEQYF.

The rearrangement uses TRBV7-8 and TRBJ1-5, with TRBD1 identical over 10 bases. V shed 4 bases and J 1 base; nucleotides not matched to a gene: 7. The germline V gene encodes CDR1 SGHVS and CDR2 FQNEAQ. The CDR3 consists of 17 residues. The chain's CDR3 is CASSSRPDRGSNQPQHF. CDR3 sequence (DNA): TGTGCCAGCAGCTCCCGGCCGGACAGGGGGAGCAATCAGCCCCAGCATTTT.

The chain uses TRBV7-9 and TRBJ2-1; the match to TRBD1 covers 8 bases. V shed 5 bases, J shed 3 bases, and the junction held 9 bases outside the gene matches. This CDR3 region has 16 residues. Germline V gene sequence: CDR1 SEHNR, CDR2 FQNEAQ (reference sequence). This chain's CDR3 is CASSRGQGKDYNEQFF. The CDR3, as DNA: TGTGCCAGCAGCCGAGGACAGGGAAAAGACTACAATGAGCAGTTCTTC.

The chain couples TRBV25-1 to TRBJ1-1; a weak D match, TRBD1 (5 bases). Germline CDR1 MGHDK, CDR2 SYGVNS. There are 11 residues in the CDR3. V shed 7 bases and J shed 8 bases, with 11 bases lying between them. This chain's CDR3 is CASIFGAEAFF. CDR3 DNA: TGTGCCAGCATCTTTGGGGCAGAAGCTTTCTTT.

This chain connects TRBV6-2 or TRBV6-3 to TRBJ2-7; D call uncertain. This CDR3 region has 13 residues. Germline V CDR1 and CDR2: MNHEY, SVGEGT. Trimming pared 4 bases from V and 6 bases from J, leaving 13 bases between. CDR3: CASSLGKQSEQYF. DNA for the CDR3: TGTGCCAGCAGTTTGGGCAAGCAATCCGAGCAGTACTTC.

The chain recombines TRBV12-3 or TRBV12-4 with TRBJ2-3; D call uncertain. The CDR3 runs to 13 residues. V lost 3 bases to trimming and J lost 0 bases, with 4 bases between them. Here the CDR3 reads CASSLVSTDTQYF. Written as DNA, the CDR3 is TGTGCCAGCAGTTTGGTTAGCACAGATACGCAGTATTTT.

This rearrangement joins TRBV4-1 to TRBJ1-1; D unresolved. CDR1 is MGHRA, CDR2 YSYEKL, per germline. This CDR3 contains 11 residues. V was pared by 1 base and J by 4 bases, with 1 base between. The CDR3 DNA reads as TGCGCCAGCAGCCAAGCCACTGAAGCTTTCTTT. Protein: CASSQATEAFF.

The J gene is TRBJ2-3, the V gene TRBV24-1; D possibly corresponds to TRBD1 (6 bases). The germline V and J ends were trimmed by 2 bases and 0 bases, with 14 bases remaining between them. Germline CDR1 KGHDR, CDR2 SFDVKD. The CDR3 covers 17 residues. The CDR3 here is CATSDSSRGRSTDTQYF. The CDR3 nucleotides read TGTGCCACCAGTGATTCCTCCAGGGGCCGCAGCACAGATACGCAGTATTTT.

The table lists this clonotype with a few counts. This chain links TRBV7-9 with TRBJ2-7, with D hard to call. The CDR3 extends over 12 amino acids. V was pared by 2 bases and J by 11 bases, with 13 bases between. Germline assignment: CDR1 SEHNR and CDR2 FQNEAQ (reference sequence). DNA of the CDR3: TGTGCCAGCAGCTTAATCGTGGATCACGAGTACTTC. This gives the protein CASSLIVDHEYF.

The chain employs TRBV7-2 and TRBJ1-4; D is undetermined. The ends were cut back, 3 bases at V and 3 bases at J, with 11 bases in the middle. The CDR3 extends over 15 amino acids. From germline, CDR1 is SGHTA and CDR2 FQGNSA. DNA of the CDR3: TGTGCCAGCAGCTTTACGGCGTGGGCTAATGAAAAACTGTTTTTT. Protein sequence: CASSFTAWANEKLFF. Complete variable domain (other parts from reference TRBV7-2 and TRBJ1-4): GAGVSQSPSNKVTEKGKDVELRCDPISGHTALYWYRQSLGQGLEFLIYFQGNSAPDKSGLPSDRFSAERTGGSVSTLTIQRTQQEDSAVYLCASSFTAWANEKLFFGSGTQLSVL.

This clonotype was observed at least ten times. The chain couples TRBV12-3 or TRBV12-4 to TRBJ2-7; maybe TRBD2 (6 bases). The CDR3 totals 13 residues. Trimming took 5 bases from V and 7 from J, leaving 15 bases between them. CDR3 sequence (DNA): TGTGCCAGCAGTGCGGGGTGGGTGGGGGAGCAGTACTTC. Its translation: CASSAGWVGEQYF.

This CDR3 is CASSFWGGLSSSEQFF. CDR3 nucleotide sequence: TGTGCCAGCAGTTTCTGGGGGGGCCTTTCCTCCAGCGAGCAGTTCTTC. The chain uses TRBV12-3 or TRBV12-4 and TRBJ2-1; D is possibly TRBD2 (7 bases). Trimming removed 3 bases at V and 10 bases at J, with 22 bases between. The length of the CDR3 is 16 residues.

This clonotype was seen more than once but under ten times. The V gene is TRBV19, the J gene TRBJ2-2; either TRBD1 or TRBD2 may supply D (5 bases each). The CDR3 has 14 amino acids. Germline V lookup: CDR1 LNHDA, CDR2 SQIVND (reference sequence). The V gene lost 10 bases and the J gene lost 6 bases, with 18 bases spanning the gap. CDR3 nucleotides: TGTGCCACCCCGGGAAGGGGAAGGGCCGGGGAGCTGTTTTTT. Amino acid sequence: CATPGRGRAGELFF.

This chain connects TRBV28 to TRBJ1-6; 10 nucleotides match TRBD1. The V gene's germline CDR1 is MDHEN and CDR2 SYDVKM. Losses at the gene ends were 6 bases for V and 4 bases for J; bases not matched to a gene: 3. The CDR3 consists of 15 residues. The CDR3 region is CASRGQGSYNSPLHF. CDR3 sequence (DNA): TGTGCCAGCAGGGGACAGGGGTCTTATAATTCACCCCTCCACTTT.

V gene TRBV6-5 combines with J gene TRBJ2-5, with D perhaps matching TRBD2 (6 bases). V was clipped by 2 bases and J by 4 bases, with 20 bases between them. The CDR3 runs to 17 residues. In germline, CDR1 is MNHEY, CDR2 SVGAGI. CDR3 sequence reads: CASSYKRLGGFGETQYF. The CDR3 DNA reads TGTGCCAGCAGTTACAAGAGGCTGGGGGGTTTCGGAGAGACCCAGTACTTC.

This chain joins TRBV7-6 and TRBJ2-7; D is possibly TRBD1 (6 bases). The CDR3 sequence is 14 residues long. Per germline, CDR1 SGHVS and CDR2 FNYEAQ. The ends were cut back, 1 base at V and 6 bases at J, with 13 bases in the middle. The CDR3 loop reads CASSLEAGDAEQYF. The CDR3 coding sequence is TGTGCCAGCAGCTTAGAAGCAGGGGACGCCGAGCAGTACTTC.

The rearrangement links TRBV9 to TRBJ1-4; D remains ambiguous. With 4 bases removed from V and 13 bases from J, the gap between germline ends came to 14 bases. CDR1 is SGDLS and CDR2 is YYNGEE in the germline V gene. The CDR3 is made up of 12 amino acids. The CDR3 bases are TGTGCCAGCAGCCCTGGGCCTCATGGACTGTTTTTT. Its protein is CASSPGPHGLFF.

At least ten counts were recorded for this clonotype. The CDR3 sequence: CATLGGQGNEKLFF. The CDR3 DNA follows: TGCGCCACCTTAGGTGGGCAGGGTAATGAAAAACTGTTTTTT. The rearrangement uses TRBV4-1 and TRBJ1-4, with a possible D match to TRBD1 (5 bases). The CDR3 is made up of 14 amino acids. Germline assignment: CDR1 MGHRA and CDR2 YSYEKL. Between the trimmed V and J ends, which lost 10 bases and 4 bases, there was a span of 16 bases.

This clonotype showed up many times. The CDR3 spells CASSQAAGTFQETQYF. CDR3 DNA: TGCGCCAGCAGCCAAGCGGCGGGGACCTTCCAAGAGACCCAGTACTTC. The chain carries TRBV4-1 and TRBJ2-5; weak D call: TRBD2 (6 bases). The germline V gene encodes CDR1 MGHRA and CDR2 YSYEKL. The CDR3 spans 16 residues. Trimming pared 1 base from V and 1 base from J, leaving 13 bases between.

This clonotype was found a few times. The V call is TRBV7-6, the J call TRBJ1-6; 7 nucleotides line up with TRBD1. V lost 5 bases to trimming and J lost 6 bases; unmatched junction nucleotides: 10. The V gene's germline CDR1 is SGHVS and CDR2 FNYEAQ. This CDR3 is 16 amino acids long. CDR3 protein: CASSRNEGALNSPLHF. The DNA for the CDR3 is TGTGCCAGCAGCCGAAATGAGGGGGCGCTTAATTCACCCCTCCACTTT.

J is TRBJ2-3 and V is TRBV7-9; 14 nucleotides line up with TRBD2. Germline V gene sequence: CDR1 SEHNR, CDR2 FQNEAQ (reference sequence). The CDR3 extends over 15 amino acids. The J segment lost 6 bases and the V segment lost 3 bases, leaving 2 bases of the junction unmatched. For the CDR3, the DNA is TGTGCCAGCAGCTTGGGGACTAGCGGGGGCGATACGCAGTATTTT. This encodes CASSLGTSGGDTQYF.

There are a few counts of this clonotype. This sequence joins TRBV7-8 and TRBJ1-5; D unresolved. Germline-derived CDR1 and CDR2 are SGHVS and FQNEAQ. V was clipped by 5 bases and J by 0 bases, with 20 bases between them. The CDR3 loop spans 18 amino acids. DNA for the CDR3: TGTGCCAGCAGCCCGAGGAGTGGTGGGGTGTATAGCAATCAGCCCCAGCATTTT. Protein sequence: CASSPRSGGVYSNQPQHF.

This clonotype was picked up a small number of times. This chain connects TRBV4-1 to TRBJ2-5, with 10 bases fitting TRBD2. The V gene end was trimmed by 0 bases and the J gene end by 7 bases; junction bases not matched to a gene: 8. The CDR3 consists of 16 residues. Germline CDR1 reads MGHRA; CDR2 reads YSYEKL. CDR3 loop: CASSQDPPSGGGTQYF. CDR3 DNA: TGCGCCAGCAGCCAAGATCCGCCTAGCGGGGGAGGGACCCAGTACTTC.

The CDR3 DNA reads as TGCGCCAGCAGCTTAGGTTGGGGGGACCCTGAAGCTTTCTTT. It is translated as CASSLGWGDPEAFF. The chain employs TRBV5-1 and TRBJ1-1, with D possibly matching TRBD1 (5 bases). The V and J ends lost 2 bases and 6 bases respectively, with 14 bases between them. Germline assignment: CDR1 SGHRS and CDR2 YFSETQ. This CDR3 spans 14 amino acids.